The 6 T cell receptor beta chains below come from one sample, sequenced in a study of glioma-infiltrating T cells after dendritic cell vaccination. This sample's time point: after dendritic cell vaccination, including at tumor progression/relapse. Produced via immunoSEQ multiplex PCR; TCRdb's table is partial and in-frame only. This table holds approximately 46,000 clones, approximately 90% found once. The specimen comprised blood, sampled after dendritic cell vaccination. The receptors originated from a human donor with glioblastoma.

The chain combines TRBV7-3 with TRBJ2-5; the match to TRBD2 covers 7 bases. Germline assignment: CDR1 SGHTA and CDR2 FQGTGA. The CDR3 length is 13 residues. V shed 2 bases and J 5 bases; nucleotides not matched to a gene: 2. CDR3 nucleotides: TGTGCCAGCAGCTTAGCGGGAGACGAGACCCAGTACTTC. Translating gives CASSLAGDETQYF.

DNA of the CDR3: TGTGCCAGCAGTTTAGGGACAGTCCATGAAAAACTGTTTTTT. This encodes CASSLGTVHEKLFF. The rearrangement joins TRBV28 to TRBJ1-4; 7 nucleotides line up with TRBD1. The junction had 3 bases not matched to a gene; V was cut back by 2 bases and J by 6 bases. Germline CDR1 MDHEN, CDR2 SYDVKM. CDR3 size: 14 residues.

This sequence joins TRBV10-2 and TRBJ1-2; no clear D. The CDR3 is made up of 14 amino acids. Germline CDR1 is WSHSY and CDR2 is SAAADI. Between the trimmed V and J ends, which lost 3 bases and 1 base, there was a span of 9 bases. CDR3 sequence: CASSDGGNNYGYTF. CDR3 nucleotide sequence: TGCGCCAGCAGTGATGGAGGAAATAACTATGGCTACACCTTC.

The chain uses TRBV9 and TRBJ2-1; no clear D gene. Germline V gene lookup returns CDR1 SGDLS and CDR2 YYNGEE. The V end lost 0 bases, the J end lost 1 base, and 8 bases lay between the germline ends. The CDR3 sequence is 15 residues long. CDR3 residues: CASSVAYGSYNEQFF. CDR3 DNA sequence: TGTGCCAGCAGCGTAGCTTACGGGTCCTACAATGAGCAGTTCTTC.

The V call is TRBV5-1, the J call TRBJ2-7, with 8 bases matching TRBD2. Germline lookup yields CDR1 SGHRS and CDR2 YFSETQ. Trimming removed 1 base from V and 3 bases from J; junction bases left unmatched: 6. The CDR3 loop spans 15 amino acids. Written as DNA, the CDR3 is TGCGCCAGCAGCTTGCGGACGGGAGGGCTCTACGAGCAGTACTTC. Amino acid sequence: CASSLRTGGLYEQYF.

This sequence joins TRBV29-1 and TRBJ1-4; D possibly corresponds to TRBD1 (5 bases). The length of the CDR3 is 14 residues. Germline V gives CDR1 SQVTM, CDR2 ANQGSEA. V gave up 3 bases and J gave up 8 bases, with 16 bases separating them. The CDR3 bases are TGCAGCGTTGAGGGGGGTCTGGGGCCCGAAAAACTGTTTTTT. Its translation: CSVEGGLGPEKLFF. The full variable domain, with the rest looked up from reference TRBV29-1 and TRBJ1-4, is SAVISQKPSRDICQRGTSLTIQCQVDSQVTMMFWYRQQPGQSLTLIATANQGSEATYESGFVIDKFPISRPNLTFSTLTVSNMSPEDSSIYLCSVEGGLGPEKLFFGSGTQLSVL.